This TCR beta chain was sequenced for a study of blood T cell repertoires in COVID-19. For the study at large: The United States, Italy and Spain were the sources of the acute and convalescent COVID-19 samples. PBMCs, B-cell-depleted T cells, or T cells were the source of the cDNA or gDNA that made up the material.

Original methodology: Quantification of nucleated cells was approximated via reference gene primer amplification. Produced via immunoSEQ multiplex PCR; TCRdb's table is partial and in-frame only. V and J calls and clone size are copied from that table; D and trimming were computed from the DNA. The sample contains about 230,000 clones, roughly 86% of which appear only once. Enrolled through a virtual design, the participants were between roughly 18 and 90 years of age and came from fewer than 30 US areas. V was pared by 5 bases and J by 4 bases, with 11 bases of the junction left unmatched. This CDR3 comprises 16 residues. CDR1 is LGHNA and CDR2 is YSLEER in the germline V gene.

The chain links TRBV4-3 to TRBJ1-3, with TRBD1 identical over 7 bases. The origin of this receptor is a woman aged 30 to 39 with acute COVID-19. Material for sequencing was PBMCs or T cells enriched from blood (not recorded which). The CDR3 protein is CASSTQRQGIGNTIYF. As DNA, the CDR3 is TGCGCCAGCAGCACACAGCGACAGGGTATCGGAAACACCATATATTTT.